This is a list of T cell receptor beta chains from one sample in a study of post-analysis software for immune sequencing data. TCRdb reprocessed the PCR reads with MiXCR, giving one entry per CDR3 protein. Of around 160,000 distinct CDR3 sequences in the sample, roughly 40% were seen once. The sequencing used blood, collected after autologous hematopoietic stem cell transplantation. These receptors were taken from a girl between 10 and 17 years old with multiple sclerosis. CDR3s include the opening cysteine and the closing phenylalanine or tryptophan. D genes are given only for firm matches. The size entry is marked missing in some rows and otherwise reads once, few, many or a size class.

V gene: TRBV10-3
D gene: -
clone size: few
J gene: TRBJ2-5
CDR3 DNA: TGTGCCATCAGAGCAGGGCCTCAAGAGACCCAGTACTTC
CDR3 protein: CAIRAGPQETQYF

V gene: TRBV18
D gene: TRBD2
clone size: few
J gene: TRBJ2-6
CDR3 DNA: TGTGCCAGCTCACCAAGCGGGAACCCTGGGGCCAACGTCCTGACTTTC
CDR3 protein: CASSPSGNPGANVLTF

V gene: TRBV20-1
D gene: TRBD2
clone size: -
J gene: TRBJ2-5
CDR3 DNA: TGCAGTGCTAGGGTAGCGGGACAGACCCAGTACTTC
CDR3 protein: CSARVAGQTQYF

V gene: TRBV5-1
D gene: -
clone size: -
J gene: TRBJ2-3
CDR3 DNA: TGCGCCAGCAGCTTGAGGTCAAGCACAGATACGCAGTATTTT
CDR3 protein: CASSLRSSTDTQYF

V gene: TRBV7-2
D gene: -
clone size: once
J gene: TRBJ1-4
CDR3 DNA: TGTGCCAGCAGCTTATCCGGGACAACTAATGAAAAACTGTTTTTT
CDR3 protein: CASSLSGTTNEKLFF

V gene: TRBV20-1
D gene: TRBD2
clone size: -
J gene: TRBJ2-7
CDR3 DNA: TGCAGTGCTAGATGGACTAGCGCGGGTTTTTACGAGCAGTACTTC
CDR3 protein: CSARWTSAGFYEQYF

V gene: TRBV4-3
D gene: TRBD1
clone size: few
J gene: TRBJ1-4
CDR3 DNA: TGCGCCAGCAGCTCCACCGGGACAGGGGACGAAAAACTGTTTTTT
CDR3 protein: CASSSTGTGDEKLFF

V gene: TRBV27
D gene: TRBD2
clone size: -
J gene: TRBJ2-1
CDR3 DNA: TGTGCCAGCAGTTCCGCGGGACTAGCAGCTGAGCAGTTCTTC
CDR3 protein: CASSSAGLAAEQFF

V gene: TRBV20-1
D gene: -
clone size: -
J gene: TRBJ2-1
CDR3 DNA: TGCAGTGCTCCACTTACTACATACAATGAGCAGTTCTTC
CDR3 protein: CSAPLTTYNEQFF

V gene: TRBV3-1
D gene: TRBD2
clone size: -
J gene: TRBJ2-7
CDR3 DNA: TGTGCCAGCAGCCCCCGCCTGACTAGCGGGAGCTACGAGCAGTACTTC
CDR3 protein: CASSPRLTSGSYEQYF

V gene: TRBV9
D gene: -
clone size: few
J gene: TRBJ2-5
CDR3 DNA: TGTGCCAGCAGCGTAGTAGGAGCGGTCCAAGAGACCCAGTACTTC
CDR3 protein: CASSVVGAVQETQYF

V gene: TRBV7-2
D gene: TRBD2
clone size: -
J gene: TRBJ2-1
CDR3 DNA: TGTGCCAGCAGCCCAAACTTTAGGATGTGGACTAGCGAGAGCTACAATGAGCAGTTCTTC
CDR3 protein: CASSPNFRMWTSESYNEQFF

V gene: TRBV2
D gene: TRBD2
clone size: -
J gene: TRBJ2-1
CDR3 DNA: TGTGCCAGCAGTGAAAGTTGGGGGGGACTAGCGGGAGGGAACTCCTACAATGAGCAGTTCTTC
CDR3 protein: CASSESWGGLAGGNSYNEQFF

V gene: TRBV25-1
D gene: -
clone size: few
J gene: TRBJ2-7
CDR3 DNA: TGTGCCAGCAGTGACCCGGGTCGTTCCTACGAGCAGTACTTC
CDR3 protein: CASSDPGRSYEQYF

V gene: TRBV15
D gene: TRBD2
clone size: few
J gene: TRBJ2-1
CDR3 DNA: TGTGCCACCAGCGGGGAGCGGGGCCTTCACAATGAGCAGTTCTTC
CDR3 protein: CATSGERGLHNEQFF

V gene: TRBV20-1
D gene: -
clone size: large
J gene: TRBJ2-5
CDR3 DNA: TGCAGTGCTAGCTTGGATTCCGAGACCCTAGAGACCCAGTACTTC
CDR3 protein: CSASLDSETLETQYF

V gene: TRBV7-2
D gene: -
clone size: few
J gene: TRBJ1-5
CDR3 DNA: TGTGCCAGCAGCTTAATAGGCGGGAGCAATCAGCCCCAGCATTTT
CDR3 protein: CASSLIGGSNQPQHF

V gene: TRBV4-1
D gene: TRBD1
clone size: -
J gene: TRBJ2-5
CDR3 DNA: TGCGCCAGCAGCCAAGGGACAGGGGCGGCAGGAGAGACCCAGTACTTC
CDR3 protein: CASSQGTGAAGETQYF

V gene: TRBV27
D gene: TRBD2
clone size: -
J gene: TRBJ2-3
CDR3 DNA: TGTGCCAGCAGGCCGGGACTAGCGGGCCGAACTAGCACAGATACGCAGTATTTT
CDR3 protein: CASRPGLAGRTSTDTQYF

V gene: TRBV6-2/TRBV6-3
D gene: -
clone size: -
J gene: TRBJ1-1
CDR3 DNA: TGTGCCAGCACCCCTAGCCGCCAGGGGAACACTGAAGCTTTCTTT
CDR3 protein: CASTPSRQGNTEAFF

V gene: TRBV9
D gene: -
clone size: few
J gene: TRBJ2-1
CDR3 DNA: TGTGCCAGCAGCGTCGGGGGGCAGGGCCAGTTCTTC
CDR3 protein: CASSVGGQGQFF

V gene: TRBV11-2
D gene: -
clone size: few
J gene: TRBJ2-3
CDR3 DNA: TGTGCCAGCAGCTGGGTCCTCACTAGCACAGATACGCAGTATTTT
CDR3 protein: CASSWVLTSTDTQYF

V gene: TRBV20-1
D gene: -
clone size: -
J gene: TRBJ2-7
CDR3 DNA: TGCAGTGCAAGACCTCCGGGACTCGGCTCCTACGAGCAGTACTTC
CDR3 protein: CSARPPGLGSYEQYF

V gene: TRBV28
D gene: -
clone size: -
J gene: TRBJ2-3
CDR3 DNA: TGTGCCAGCAGTCCTGACGGTATATATACGCAGTATTTT
CDR3 protein: CASSPDGIYTQYF

V gene: TRBV11-2
D gene: TRBD2
clone size: -
J gene: TRBJ2-7
CDR3 DNA: TGTGCCAGCAGCTTCGACCAGCGGGAGTATGACGAGCAGTACTTC
CDR3 protein: CASSFDQREYDEQYF

V gene: TRBV27
D gene: -
clone size: few
J gene: TRBJ2-1
CDR3 DNA: TGTGCCAGCAGTTTAGGGGAAGACAATGAGCAGTTCTTC
CDR3 protein: CASSLGEDNEQFF

V gene: TRBV3-1
D gene: -
clone size: few
J gene: TRBJ2-3
CDR3 DNA: TGTGCCAGCACCCCCCGTGGGGCCGGCACAGATACGCAGTATTTT
CDR3 protein: CASTPRGAGTDTQYF

V gene: TRBV7-9
D gene: -
clone size: few
J gene: TRBJ2-1
CDR3 DNA: TGTGCCAGCAGCGTCCCCCCTGATGGGGCTATTATCGGTGAGCAGTTCTTC
CDR3 protein: CASSVPPDGAIIGEQFF

V gene: TRBV12-3/TRBV12-4
D gene: TRBD2
clone size: -
J gene: TRBJ2-7
CDR3 DNA: TGTGCCAGCAGTTTAGGCGGACTAGGCTTCTCCTACGAGCAGTACTTC
CDR3 protein: CASSLGGLGFSYEQYF

V gene: TRBV12-3/TRBV12-4
D gene: -
clone size: -
J gene: TRBJ1-2
CDR3 DNA: TGTGCCAGCAGTTTAGATCCAACAACCTATGGCTACACCTTC
CDR3 protein: CASSLDPTTYGYTF

V gene: TRBV20-1
D gene: TRBD2
clone size: -
J gene: TRBJ2-3
CDR3 DNA: TGCAGTGCTAGCTCCGGGACTACCTCAGATACGCAGTATTTT
CDR3 protein: CSASSGTTSDTQYF

V gene: TRBV7-9
D gene: TRBD2
clone size: -
J gene: TRBJ2-3
CDR3 DNA: TGTGCCAGCAGCCCCGGGACTAGGGGCACAGATACGCAGTATTTT
CDR3 protein: CASSPGTRGTDTQYF

V gene: TRBV28
D gene: -
clone size: -
J gene: TRBJ2-5
CDR3 DNA: TGTGCCAGCATGGTGCCAGGTGAAGAGACCCAGTACTTC
CDR3 protein: CASMVPGEETQYF

V gene: TRBV20-1
D gene: -
clone size: few
J gene: TRBJ2-1
CDR3 DNA: TGCAGTGCTAGAGATTGGGCCGGGCCAAGCTCCTACAATGAGCAGTTCTTC
CDR3 protein: CSARDWAGPSSYNEQFF

V gene: TRBV7-8
D gene: -
clone size: -
J gene: TRBJ2-2
CDR3 DNA: TGTGCCAGCAGCCCTCCCGGGTTTGGCACCGGGGAGCTGTTTTTT
CDR3 protein: CASSPPGFGTGELFF

V gene: TRBV20-1
D gene: -
clone size: -
J gene: TRBJ2-6
CDR3 DNA: TGCAGTGCTAGAGATCCTAAGCACGCAGGGGCTGGGGCCAACGTCCTGACTTTC
CDR3 protein: CSARDPKHAGAGANVLTF

V gene: TRBV28
D gene: TRBD1
clone size: few
J gene: TRBJ2-7
CDR3 DNA: TGTGCCAGCACCCATCAGGGGGACCAGGGGTATGAGCAGTACTTC
CDR3 protein: CASTHQGDQGYEQYF

V gene: TRBV5-4
D gene: TRBD1
clone size: few
J gene: TRBJ1-2
CDR3 DNA: TGTGCCAGCAGCTTGGCCTTCGACAGGGTGGCTGGCTACACCTTC
CDR3 protein: CASSLAFDRVAGYTF

V gene: TRBV5-1
D gene: TRBD2
clone size: once
J gene: TRBJ2-7
CDR3 DNA: TGCGCCAGCAGCCAACAAGCGGGGGGGCCCTACGAGCAGTACTTC
CDR3 protein: CASSQQAGGPYEQYF

V gene: TRBV12-3/TRBV12-4
D gene: TRBD1
clone size: -
J gene: TRBJ1-4
CDR3 DNA: TGTGCCGGCAGGACCGACAGGGGGAATGAAAAACTGTTTTTT
CDR3 protein: CAGRTDRGNEKLFF

V gene: TRBV6-6
D gene: -
clone size: -
J gene: TRBJ1-2
CDR3 DNA: TGTGCCAGCAGTCGGAGACGACGGTTCTATGGCTACACCTTC
CDR3 protein: CASSRRRRFYGYTF

V gene: TRBV28
D gene: -
clone size: -
J gene: TRBJ2-5
CDR3 DNA: TGTGCCAGCAGTTTCCCCACTAGCTCGGGGGAGACCCAGTACTTC
CDR3 protein: CASSFPTSSGETQYF

V gene: TRBV12-3/TRBV12-4
D gene: -
clone size: -
J gene: TRBJ1-1
CDR3 DNA: TGTGCCAGCAGTTTACAGGGAGGCACTGAAGCTTTCTTT
CDR3 protein: CASSLQGGTEAFF

V gene: TRBV7-2
D gene: -
clone size: many
J gene: TRBJ1-2
CDR3 DNA: TGTGCCAGCAGCTTATTGGTCTATGGCTACACCTTC
CDR3 protein: CASSLLVYGYTF